Presented here are 30 T cell receptor beta chains from one specimen sequenced in a study of blood T cells in healthy people across ages. For the second PCR, which ran for 7 to 11 cycles, a sample-barcoded 5' primer and a J-beta primer mix were used. Each CDR3 protein gets one entry after TCRdb re-called the 5' RACE reads with MiXCR. This table holds roughly 800,000 distinct CDR3 sequences, over 45% found once. Sequencing input: blood. These receptors all stem from a man aged 25 to 45 in good health.

This sequence joins TRBV6-2 or TRBV6-3 and TRBJ2-7; 7 bases agree with TRBD2. The CDR3 covers 12 residues. Trimming cost V 5 bases and J 7 bases; bases outside gene matches: 5. The germline V gene has CDR1 MNHEY and CDR2 SVGEGT. The CDR3 nucleotides read TGTGCCAGCAGTATACTTAGCGGGGAGCAGTACTTC. This gives the protein CASSILSGEQYF.

V usage is TRBV7-3 and J usage is TRBJ1-6; D possibly corresponds to TRBD1 (5 bases). The V and J ends lost 5 bases and 9 bases respectively, with 11 bases between them. Germline lookup yields CDR1 SGHTA and CDR2 FQGTGA. This CDR3 comprises 13 residues. CDR3 coding DNA: TGTGCCAGCAGCCAAACAGGAGCTTCACCCCTCCACTTT. This gives the protein CASSQTGASPLHF. Looking up the rest from reference TRBV7-3 and TRBJ1-6 gives the full variable domain: GAGVSQTPSNKVTEKGKYVELRCDPISGHTALYWYRQSLGQGPEFLIYFQGTGAADDSGLPNDRFFAVRPEGSVSTLKIQRTERGDSAVYLCASSQTGASPLHFGNGTRLTVT.

This chain uses TRBV7-8 with TRBJ2-6, with D perhaps being TRBD1 or TRBD2 (5 bases each). V shed 8 bases and J shed 9 bases, with 17 bases lying between them. CDR1 and CDR2 (germline): SGHVS, FQNEAQ. The CDR3 runs 14 residues. CDR3 region: CASCPGTWDNVLTF. DNA of the CDR3: TGTGCCAGCTGTCCGGGGACCTGGGACAACGTCCTGACTTTC.

CDR3 DNA sequence: TGTGCCAGCTCACTTACGAATGGGAGGCGGGAGTTCTTC. It yields the protein CASSLTNGRREFF. The chain combines TRBV18 with TRBJ2-1; perhaps TRBD2 as D (6 bases). In germline, CDR1 is KGHSH, CDR2 LQKENI. The V and J ends lost 4 bases and 14 bases respectively, with 18 bases between them. The CDR3 contains 13 residues.

V and J are TRBV5-1 and TRBJ1-2; 8 bases agree with TRBD1. The V and J ends lost 4 bases and 6 bases, in that order; junction bases with no gene match: 11. This CDR3 comprises 15 residues. Germline V gene data show CDR1 as SGHRS and CDR2 as YFSETQ. The CDR3 reads CASSLRTGMDNGYTF. CDR3 DNA sequence: TGCGCCAGCAGCCTACGGACAGGGATGGACAATGGCTACACCTTC.

This clonotype is a singleton in its sample. The genes are TRBV12-3 or TRBV12-4 and TRBJ2-3; D ambiguous. The CDR3 loop spans 16 amino acids. V lost 2 bases and J lost 2, with 14 bases in between. DNA of the CDR3: TGTGCCAGCAGTTTAATGTGGGCTGCATACACAGATACGCAGTATTTT. Its protein is CASSLMWAAYTDTQYF.

This clonotype has a count of ten or more. The gene calls are TRBV18 and TRBJ2-5; unclear D gene. The CDR3 is 12 residues long. CDR1 is KGHSH and CDR2 is LQKENI in the germline V gene. The V end lost 6 bases, the J end lost 0 bases, and 5 bases lay between the germline ends. CDR3 sequence reads: CASSRDQETQYF. CDR3 DNA: TGTGCCAGCTCCCGGGACCAAGAGACCCAGTACTTC.

The rearrangement links TRBV20-1 to TRBJ2-5, with D perhaps matching TRBD2 (6 bases). The CDR3 is 14 amino acids. The V gene lost 3 bases and the J gene lost 1 base, with 12 bases spanning the gap. Germline values: CDR1 DFQATT, CDR2 SNEGSKA (reference sequence). The CDR3: CSASGRGAQETQYF. The CDR3, as DNA: TGCAGTGCTAGCGGGCGGGGAGCCCAAGAGACCCAGTACTTC.

This clonotype was counted only a few times. V is TRBV11-2 and J is TRBJ2-1; the D gene is possibly TRBD2 (6 bases). This CDR3 region has 14 residues. Trimming removed 5 bases at V and 7 bases at J, with 15 bases between. Germline CDR1 is SGHAT and CDR2 is FQNNGV. The CDR3 DNA reads as TGTGCCAGCAGCACTGCCCGGGGGACTAATGAGCAGTTCTTC. It translates to CASSTARGTNEQFF.

The chain combines TRBV28 with TRBJ2-1; 8 bases are a match to TRBD2. The trim removed 8 bases at V and 8 bases at J, leaving 14 bases unmatched. The V gene's germline CDR1 is MDHEN and CDR2 SYDVKM. The CDR3 length is 15 residues. The CDR3 nucleotides are TGTGCCAGCCCCCCAGCGGGAGTCCCTAGGGATGAGCAGTTCTTC. As protein: CASPPAGVPRDEQFF.

The CDR3: CASSANSQETQYF. The CDR3 DNA sequence: TGTGCCAGCAGCGCCAACTCTCAAGAGACCCAGTACTTC. This sequence joins TRBV11-1 and TRBJ2-5; the D is unclear. From germline, CDR1 is SGHAT and CDR2 FQDESV (reference sequence). Trimming took 5 bases from V and 2 from J, leaving 9 bases between them. CDR3 length: 13 amino acids.

This chain's CDR3 is CASQGEDYEQFF. The CDR3, as DNA: TGTGCCAGCCAAGGGGAAGACTACGAGCAGTTCTTC. V gene TRBV12-3 or TRBV12-4 combines with J gene TRBJ2-1, with D perhaps assigned TRBD1 or TRBD2 (5 bases each). This CDR3 comprises 12 residues. Deletions cut 8 bases from V and 10 bases from J, with 15 bases between.

This clonotype was seen a handful of times. The chain links TRBV4-2 to TRBJ1-2; a possible D gene is TRBD1 (6 bases). Trimming removed 3 bases from V and 6 bases from J, with 8 bases in between. Germline-derived CDR1 and CDR2 are LGHNA and YNFKEQ. This CDR3 has 12 amino acids. CDR3 sequence reads: CASSHYRDGYTF. In nucleotides, the CDR3 is TGTGCCAGCAGCCACTACAGGGATGGCTACACCTTC.

This clonotype was seen more than once but under ten times. This chain connects TRBV7-2 to TRBJ2-1, with 10 bases lining up with TRBD2. J gave up 0 bases and V 0 bases, and 8 bases lay outside the gene matches. CDR3 size: 19 residues. Germline CDR1 is SGHTA and CDR2 is FQGNSA. The CDR3 is CASSLAVLAGVSSYNEQFF. The CDR3 DNA is TGTGCCAGCAGCTTAGCAGTTCTAGCGGGGGTGAGCTCCTACAATGAGCAGTTCTTC.

This sequence joins TRBV20-1 and TRBJ2-3; TRBD2 aligns across 10 bases. V was clipped by 3 bases and J by 5 bases; unmatched bases: 11. Germline V gene data show CDR1 as DFQATT and CDR2 as SNEGSKA (reference sequence). The CDR3 runs to 16 residues. CDR3 coding DNA: TGCAGTGCTAGGGCTTGGACTAGCGGCCTTATAGATACGCAGTATTTT. Its translation: CSARAWTSGLIDTQYF.

The gene calls are TRBV7-6 and TRBJ2-7; 7 positions match TRBD2. V was clipped by 9 bases and J by 2 bases; unmatched bases: 7. CDR1 is SGHVS, CDR2 FNYEAQ, per germline. The CDR3 extends over 13 amino acids. CDR3 nucleotides: TGTGCCAGGCGAAGCGGGGATCCCTACGAGCAGTACTTC. It translates to CARRSGDPYEQYF.

The chain joins TRBV5-1 to TRBJ1-2, with D unclear. The CDR3 has 14 amino acids. Between the trimmed V and J ends, which lost 6 bases and 4 bases, there was a span of 16 bases. Per germline, CDR1 SGHRS and CDR2 YFSETQ. This CDR3 reads CASKIVSPGYGYTF. The CDR3 bases are TGCGCCAGCAAAATCGTATCCCCCGGCTATGGCTACACCTTC.

This clonotype appeared a few times. This rearrangement joins TRBV7-9 to TRBJ2-5; the D is unclear. CDR1 and CDR2 (germline): SEHNR, FQNEAQ (reference sequence). Trimming took 5 bases from V and 10 from J, leaving 11 bases between them. The length of the CDR3 is 11 residues. CDR3 sequence reads: CASSQLGDQYF. As DNA, the CDR3 is TGTGCCAGCAGCCAGCTTGGGGACCAGTACTTC.

A few counts support this clonotype. J is TRBJ2-5 and V is TRBV27, with D perhaps TRBD1 (5 bases). This CDR3 has 13 residues. Trimming shortened V by 2 bases and J by 3 bases, and 7 bases separated the two germline ends. Germline V gene sequence: CDR1 MNHEY, CDR2 SMNVEV (reference sequence). In nucleotides, the CDR3 is TGTGCCAGCAGTTTACGCAGGGAAGAGACCCAGTACTTC. Translating it yields CASSLRREETQYF.

The rearrangement links TRBV27 to TRBJ2-1, with 7 bases identical to TRBD2. The CDR3 runs 13 residues. Germline values: CDR1 MNHEY, CDR2 SMNVEV (reference sequence). Trimming cost V 5 bases and J 10 bases; bases outside gene matches: 8. For the CDR3, the DNA is TGTGCCAGCAGTGGGTCGATAGCGGGCGAGCAGTTCTTC. Translated, it gives CASSGSIAGEQFF.

The chain couples TRBV4-3 to TRBJ2-6, with D unresolved. V was trimmed by 0 bases and J by 1 base, leaving 10 bases between them. The germline V gene encodes CDR1 LGHNA and CDR2 YSLEER. The CDR3 covers 17 residues. In DNA form, the CDR3 reads TGCGCCAGCAGCCAAGATAAGAGACTTTCTGGGGCCAACGTCCTGACTTTC. This codes for CASSQDKRLSGANVLTF.

This clonotype appeared once. The CDR3: CSAPFPLIFSYEQYF. CDR3 DNA sequence: TGCAGTGCTCCCTTCCCTCTGATTTTCTCCTACGAGCAGTACTTC. V usage is TRBV20-1 and J usage is TRBJ2-7; D unresolved. CDR1 DFQATT and CDR2 SNEGSKA come from the germline V gene (reference sequence). This CDR3 is built from 15 residues. The V gene lost 5 bases and the J gene lost 0 bases, with 17 bases spanning the gap.

This clonotype was detected many times. V is TRBV29-1 and J is TRBJ2-7, with 9 bases lining up with TRBD1. With 5 bases clipped from V and 5 bases from J, the junction kept 10 bases outside the gene matches. The germline gives CDR1 SQVTM, CDR2 ANQGSEA. There are 14 residues in the CDR3. CDR3 coding DNA: TGCAGCGTTCTTGCATGGGACAGGGTCAACGAGCAGTACTTC. Translating gives CSVLAWDRVNEQYF.

This clonotype was recorded a few times. CDR3 bases: TGTGCCAGCAGCTTAAATGGCCTCCCAAATCAGCCCCAGCATTTT. It yields the protein CASSLNGLPNQPQHF. The chain has TRBV7-2 and TRBJ1-5; D ambiguous. The germline V gene encodes CDR1 SGHTA and CDR2 FQGNSA. The ends were cut back, 2 bases at V and 4 bases at J, with 12 bases in the middle. CDR3 length: 15 amino acids.

This clonotype was seen more than once but under ten times. The chain links TRBV3-1 to TRBJ1-2; a possible D gene is TRBD1 (6 bases). CDR3 length: 14 amino acids. The V gene lost 3 bases and the J gene lost 2 bases, with 10 bases spanning the gap. Per germline, CDR1 LGHDT and CDR2 YNNKEL (reference sequence). The CDR3 DNA sequence: TGTGCCAGCAGCCAGCGGGACACAAACTATGGCTACACCTTC. Translated, it gives CASSQRDTNYGYTF.

Remarks on this clonotype: The limits of the CDR3 on the DNA are not certain, so only TCRdb's listed CDR3 is given. This rearrangement joins TRBV6-6 to TRBJ2-3. The germline CDR1 and CDR2 sequences are MNHNY and SVGAGI (reference sequence). Inclusive of both ends, the CDR3 amounts to 14 amino acids. The CDR3: CASSSSDGTDTQYF.

This chain uses TRBV30 with TRBJ1-5; 9 nucleotides match TRBD1. Per the germline V gene, CDR1 is GTSNPN and CDR2 is SVGIG (reference sequence). This CDR3 is built from 14 residues. V trimming: 1 base; J trimming: 6 bases; junction bases outside the gene matches: 4. The DNA of the CDR3 is TGTGCCTGGAGTGGAGGGACAGGGCCTCAGCCCCAGCATTTT. It yields the protein CAWSGGTGPQPQHF.

There are a few counts of this clonotype. The rearrangement joins TRBV12-3 or TRBV12-4 to TRBJ2-5, with D tentatively TRBD1 or TRBD2 (5 bases each). V dropped 6 bases and J dropped 3 bases, with 17 bases sitting between them. The length of the CDR3 is 15 residues. CDR3 loop: CASSLSRGAEETQYF. Written as DNA, the CDR3 is TGTGCCAGCAGCCTTTCCCGAGGGGCGGAAGAGACCCAGTACTTC.

The chain employs TRBV20-1 and TRBJ2-7, with a weak D call TRBD2 (5 bases). The DNA end is a closer match to TRBJ2-4, so the J assignment may be wrong. This CDR3 is built from 13 residues. From germline, CDR1 is DFQATT and CDR2 SNEGSKA (reference sequence). DNA for the CDR3: TGCAGTGCTAGCGCAGAAAGAGCGGACATTCAGTACTTC. This encodes CSASAERADIQYF.

The chain employs TRBV5-1 and TRBJ2-7; TRBD2 aligns across 9 bases. The DNA end is more similar to TRBJ2-5, so the J call may be wrong. This CDR3 region has 16 residues. In germline, CDR1 is SGHRS, CDR2 YFSETQ. CDR3 residues: CASSLGLAGTWQTQYF. The CDR3 region has the DNA TGCGCCAGCAGCTTAGGGCTAGCGGGAACTTGGCAGACCCAGTACTTC.